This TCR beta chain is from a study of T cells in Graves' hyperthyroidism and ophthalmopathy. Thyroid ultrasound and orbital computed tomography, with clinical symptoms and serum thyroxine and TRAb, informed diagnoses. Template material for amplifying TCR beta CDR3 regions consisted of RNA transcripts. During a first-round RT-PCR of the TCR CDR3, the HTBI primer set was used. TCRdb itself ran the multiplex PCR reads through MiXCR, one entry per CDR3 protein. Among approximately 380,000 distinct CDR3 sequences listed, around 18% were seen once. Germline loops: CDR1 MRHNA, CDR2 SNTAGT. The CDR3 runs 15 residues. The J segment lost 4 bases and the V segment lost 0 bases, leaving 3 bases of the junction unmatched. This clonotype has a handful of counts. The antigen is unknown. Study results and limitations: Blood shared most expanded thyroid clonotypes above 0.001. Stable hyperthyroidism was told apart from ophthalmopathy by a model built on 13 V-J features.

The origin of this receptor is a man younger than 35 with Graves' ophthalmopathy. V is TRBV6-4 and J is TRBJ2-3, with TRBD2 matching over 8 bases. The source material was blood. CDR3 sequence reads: CASSDSGLGADTQYF. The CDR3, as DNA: TGTGCCAGCAGTGACTCGGGACTAGGCGCAGATACGCAGTATTTT.